This T cell receptor beta chain appears in the sequencing data of a study of blood T cell repertoires in COVID-19. Study-wide background: Italy, Spain and the United States were the sources of the convalescent and acute COVID-19 samples. PBMCs, B-cell-depleted T cells, or T cells provided the cDNA or gDNA that made up the material.

Germline V gives CDR1 LNHDA, CDR2 SQIVND (reference sequence). The length of the CDR3 is 14 residues. V lost 3 bases, J lost 1 base, and 2 bases stayed unmatched. Original handling: From reference gene primer amplification, estimates of nucleated cell counts were derived. Using immunoSEQ multiplex PCR, the repertoire was profiled, and TCRdb retains in-frame clones only, with some absent. The DNA gave D and trimming, while V, J and clone size come from that table. The table has fewer than 200,000 clones, 70% to 90% seen once. The J gene is TRBJ1-2, the V gene TRBV19; TRBD1 aligns across 7 bases. This TCR came from a man aged 70 or older with active or convalescent COVID-19. The sequencing input was peripheral blood. The CDR3 DNA is TGTGCCAGTAGTATGACAGGGATTAACTATGGCTACACCTTC. Translated: CASSMTGINYGYTF.